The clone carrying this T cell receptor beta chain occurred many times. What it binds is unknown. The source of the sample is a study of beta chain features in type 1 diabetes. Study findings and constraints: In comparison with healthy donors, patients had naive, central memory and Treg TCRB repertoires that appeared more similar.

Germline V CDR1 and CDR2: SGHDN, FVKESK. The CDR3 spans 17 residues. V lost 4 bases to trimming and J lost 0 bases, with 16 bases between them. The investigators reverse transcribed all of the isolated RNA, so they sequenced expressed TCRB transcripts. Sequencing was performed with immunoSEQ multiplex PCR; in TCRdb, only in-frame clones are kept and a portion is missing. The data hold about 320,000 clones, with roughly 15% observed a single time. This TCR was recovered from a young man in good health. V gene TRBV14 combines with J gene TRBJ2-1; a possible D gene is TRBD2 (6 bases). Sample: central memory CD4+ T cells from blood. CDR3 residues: CASSPTMFSGSYNEQFF. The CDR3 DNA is TGTGCCAGCAGCCCAACGATGTTTAGCGGCTCCTACAATGAGCAGTTCTTC.